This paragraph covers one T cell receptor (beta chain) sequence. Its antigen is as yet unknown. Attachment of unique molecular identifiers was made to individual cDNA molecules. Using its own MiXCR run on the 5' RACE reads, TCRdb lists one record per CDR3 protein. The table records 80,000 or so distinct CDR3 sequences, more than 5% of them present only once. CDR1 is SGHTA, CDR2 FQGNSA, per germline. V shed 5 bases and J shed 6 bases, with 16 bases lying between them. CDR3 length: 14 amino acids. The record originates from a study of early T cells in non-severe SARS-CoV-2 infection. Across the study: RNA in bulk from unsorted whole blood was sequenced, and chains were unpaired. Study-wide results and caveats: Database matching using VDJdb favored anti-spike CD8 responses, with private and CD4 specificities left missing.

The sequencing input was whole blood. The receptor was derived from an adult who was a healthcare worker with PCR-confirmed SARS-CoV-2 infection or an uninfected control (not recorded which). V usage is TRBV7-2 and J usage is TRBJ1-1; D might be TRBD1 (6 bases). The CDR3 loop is CASSPGTSPPEAFF. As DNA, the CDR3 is TGTGCCAGCAGCCCTGGGACATCCCCTCCTGAAGCTTTCTTT. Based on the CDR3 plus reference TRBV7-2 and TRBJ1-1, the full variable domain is GAGVSQSPSNKVTEKGKDVELRCDPISGHTALYWYRQSLGQGLEFLIYFQGNSAPDKSGLPSDRFSAERTGGSVSTLTIQRTQQEDSAVYLCASSPGTSPPEAFFGQGTRLTVV.